This entry lists 26 T cell receptor beta chains sequenced from one sample in a study of synovial regulatory T cells in juvenile arthritis. The method was immunoSEQ multiplex PCR; TCRdb's version includes in-frame clones alone and lacks a portion of them. Its table records 9,500 to 10,000 clones. The sample comprised Treg cells from blood. Subset: remaining (HLA-DR-negative) circulating blood Treg cells. These receptors all come from a donor aged 2-30 years with juvenile idiopathic arthritis.

The chain is built from TRBV7-6 and TRBJ2-7; TCRdb proposes TRBD2, but this gene call is untestable without DNA. The germline V gene encodes CDR1 SGHVS and CDR2 FNYEAQ. The CDR3 is made up of 14 amino acids. DNA is not on record. CDR3 sequence reads: CASSSSGRVDEQYF.

The V and J genes are TRBV5-1 and TRBJ2-7. Germline loops: CDR1 SGHRS, CDR2 YFSETQ. The CDR3 has 13 residues. The coding DNA is unavailable. CDR3 in amino acids: CASMLSSTYEQYF.

The chain links TRBV15 to TRBJ1-5; the D call of TRBD1 rests on TCRdb alone, since no DNA is present to check it. The length of the CDR3 is 15 residues. The protein alone is recorded here. Germline lookup yields CDR1 LNHNV and CDR2 YYDKDF (reference sequence). Here the CDR3 reads CATSGTGGLPQPQHF.

The chain links TRBV2 to TRBJ1-2. The germline CDR1 and CDR2 sequences are SNHLY and FYNNEI. This CDR3 has 12 residues. Only the protein sequence is given. The CDR3 region is CASNPTNYGYTF.

CDR3: CATPSTGFDGYEQYF. The chain has TRBV6-1 and TRBJ2-7; TCRdb indicates TRBD1, and absent DNA this call remains unverified. The CDR3 spans 15 residues. The protein alone is recorded here. The germline CDR1 and CDR2 sequences are MNHNS and SASEGT.

V gene TRBV5-4 combines with J gene TRBJ1-2. This CDR3 is 14 amino acids long. The entry carries no DNA sequence. CDR1 and CDR2 (germline): SGHNT, YYREEE (reference sequence). The CDR3: CASSFDGTSIGYTF.

The gene calls are TRBV28 and TRBJ1-5. This CDR3 comprises 15 residues. Nucleotide data are not available. Germline V lookup: CDR1 MDHEN, CDR2 SYDVKM. The CDR3 reads CASSPSGLNNQPQHF.

This CDR3 reads CASRGETSGSYEQYF. V and J are TRBV19 and TRBJ2-7; lacking DNA, the TRBD2 call made by TCRdb goes unchecked. Germline CDR1 LNHDA, CDR2 SQIVND (reference sequence). The CDR3 runs 15 residues. DNA is not on record.

The V call is TRBV19, the J call TRBJ1-5. This CDR3 is 15 amino acids long. Only the protein is on record. Germline loops: CDR1 LNHDA, CDR2 SQIVND (reference sequence). Here the CDR3 reads CASTRWGYSNQPQHF.

The chain has TRBV7-2 and TRBJ1-5. Per the germline V gene, CDR1 is SGHTA and CDR2 is FQGNSA. The CDR3 contains 19 residues. No coding sequence is recorded. CDR3 region: CASSPRRGIGIGPNQPQHF.

V usage is TRBV7-9 and J usage is TRBJ2-5. Germline CDR1 reads SEHNR; CDR2 reads FQNEAQ (reference sequence). This CDR3 region has 15 residues. No DNA is given. The CDR3 sequence is CASIRGAEYQETQYF.

The chain couples TRBV6-5 to TRBJ1-1; TCRdb calls TRBD1, which cannot be checked without DNA. Germline V gives CDR1 MNHEY, CDR2 SVGAGI. This CDR3 is built from 16 residues. Nucleotide data are not available. CDR3 loop: CASSYLGAAMNTEAFF.

The chain carries TRBV7-9 and TRBJ1-3. This CDR3 contains 14 residues. The nucleotide record is missing. Germline loops: CDR1 SEHNR, CDR2 FQNEAQ (reference sequence). CDR3 in amino acids: CASSLRGQRNTIYF.

This chain joins TRBV6-4 and TRBJ1-5; TCRdb gives TRBD1 as the D gene, but with no DNA this cannot be confirmed. The CDR3 loop spans 13 amino acids. No DNA accompanies this entry. CDR1 is MRHNA and CDR2 is SNTAGT in the germline V gene. The CDR3 is CASSVEWQQPQHF.

This chain joins TRBV6-1 and TRBJ1-3. Germline CDR1 MNHNS, CDR2 SASEGT. CDR3 length equals 16 residues. No DNA has been recorded. The CDR3: CASSAPPRGSGNTIYF.

The chain links TRBV5-1 to TRBJ1-1. Germline CDR1 is SGHRS and CDR2 is YFSETQ. This CDR3 has 12 amino acids. No DNA sequence is on record. The CDR3 sequence is CASSPRGTEAFF.

The V gene is TRBV5-6, the J gene TRBJ2-1; the TCRdb D gene call, TRBD2, has no DNA to confirm it. Per germline, CDR1 SGHDT and CDR2 YYEEEE. This CDR3 contains 16 residues. The entry carries no DNA sequence. This chain's CDR3 is CASSLMRDVTYNEQFF.

The genes are TRBV19 and TRBJ1-2; TCRdb selects TRBD1, and the lack of DNA leaves this call unchecked. Germline V CDR1 and CDR2: LNHDA, SQIVND (reference sequence). CDR3 size: 15 residues. Only the protein is on record. This chain's CDR3 is CASKPGQEERYGYTF.

The rearrangement joins TRBV5-1 to TRBJ2-1; TCRdb selects TRBD2, and the lack of DNA leaves this call unchecked. CDR3 length equals 11 residues. No DNA sequence was recorded. The germline CDR1 and CDR2 sequences are SGHRS and YFSETQ. The CDR3 region is CASRLYNEQFF. Combining the CDR3 with reference TRBV5-1 and TRBJ2-1 gives the whole variable domain KAGVTQTPRYLIKTRGQQVTLSCSPISGHRSVSWYQQTPGQGLQFLFEYFSETQRNKGNFPGRFSGRQFSNSRSEMNVSTLELGDSALYLCASRLYNEQFFGPGTRLTVL.

The genes are TRBV2 and TRBJ1-1; TCRdb proposes TRBD1, but this gene call is untestable without DNA. CDR1 and CDR2 (germline): SNHLY, FYNNEI. CDR3 length equals 12 residues. The DNA is unrecorded. The CDR3 sequence: CASRITGYGAFF.

This chain links TRBV19 with TRBJ2-5; lacking DNA, the TRBD2 call made by TCRdb goes unchecked. The CDR3 length is 14 residues. DNA was not recorded. CDR1 LNHDA and CDR2 SQIVND come from the germline V gene (reference sequence). The CDR3 sequence is CASSMDGMLETQYF.

The chain carries TRBV28 and TRBJ2-2; no DNA is available, so the TRBD2 call from TCRdb remains unchecked. This CDR3 comprises 15 residues. No DNA sequence was recorded. Germline lookup yields CDR1 MDHEN and CDR2 SYDVKM. This CDR3 reads CASRLAGVFTGELFF.

CDR3 loop: CASSREGYTGELFF. The chain couples TRBV18 to TRBJ2-2; lacking DNA, the TRBD2 call made by TCRdb goes unchecked. Germline lookup yields CDR1 KGHSH and CDR2 LQKENI. The CDR3 spans 14 residues. Only the protein sequence is given.

The chain has TRBV10-3 and TRBJ2-7; TCRdb gives TRBD1 as the D gene, but with no DNA this cannot be confirmed. Germline loops: CDR1 ENHRY, CDR2 SYGVKD. The CDR3 sequence is 12 residues long. This entry has no DNA. The CDR3: CATRTGTYEQYF.

The chain combines TRBV18 with TRBJ2-2; no DNA is available, so the TRBD2 call from TCRdb remains unchecked. In germline, CDR1 is KGHSH, CDR2 LQKENI. The CDR3 covers 16 residues. No DNA sequence was recorded. The CDR3 reads CASSPSARGRTGELFF.

The chain carries TRBV10-3 and TRBJ2-7; TCRdb lists TRBD1, though no DNA is available to test this call. Germline V gene data show CDR1 as ENHRY and CDR2 as SYGVKD. The CDR3 loop spans 15 amino acids. Only the protein is on record. The CDR3 spells CAISESNGQGLIQYF.